The rows below give T cell receptor beta chains drawn from one sample of a study of sequential checkpoint blockade in melanoma. Here immunoSEQ multiplex PCR was the method, and the copy in TCRdb shows in-frame clones only, minus some. The sample lists about 6,000 clones; about 19% were seen once. The starting material was tumor tissue (inferred from file names), obtained from a patient given nivolumab and ipilimumab in sequence. These TCRs come from a human donor with melanoma. CDR3s include the opening cysteine and the closing phenylalanine or tryptophan. D genes are given only for firm matches. The size entry is marked missing in some rows and otherwise reads once, few, many or a size class.

>TRBV19|-|TRBD1|TRBJ1-5
CASRLTGVAVASPYSNQPQHF
TGTGCCAGTAGGCTGACAGGGGTTGCGGTAGCTTCCCCCTATAGCAATCAGCCCCAGCATTTT
>TRBV19|-|-|TRBJ2-3
CASSTTPGVDTQYF
TGTGCCAGTAGTACTACACCAGGGGTAGATACGCAGTATTTT
>TRBV11-3|-|TRBD1|TRBJ1-4
CASSLGIGGGINEKLFF
TGTGCCAGCAGCTTAGGCATAGGGGGCGGTATTAATGAAAAACTGTTTTTT
>TRBV5-1|few|TRBD1|TRBJ1-2
CASSLQGEGGPYGYTF
TGCGCCAGCAGCTTACAGGGGGAAGGGGGCCCTTATGGCTACACCTTC
>TRBV11-3|-|-|TRBJ2-5
CASSMGYGGSLQETQYF
TGTGCCAGCAGTATGGGTTATGGGGGGTCCTTACAAGAGACCCAGTACTTC
>TRBV30|-|TRBD1|TRBJ2-2
CACAGQGGIGELFF
TGTGCCTGCGCTGGACAGGGGGGAATCGGGGAGCTGTTTTTT
>TRBV11-3|many|-|TRBJ1-1
CASSSYFEGGNTEAFF
TGTGCCAGCAGCTCTTACTTCGAGGGGGGGAACACTGAAGCTTTCTTT
>TRBV5-1|-|-|TRBJ1-6
CASSDRGEGSPLHF
TGCGCCAGCAGCGACCGGGGTGAGGGTTCACCCCTCCACTTT
>TRBV11-3|-|-|TRBJ1-2
CASSGGMGGLYGYTF
TGTGCCAGCAGCGGGGGAATGGGGGGCCTCTATGGCTACACCTTC
>TRBV7-6|-|-|TRBJ2-3
CASSLGVGWSTDTQYF
TGTGCCAGCAGCTTGGGGGTTGGGTGGAGCACAGATACGCAGTATTTT
>TRBV9|-|-|TRBJ1-3
CASSRDGDTIYF
TGTGCCAGCAGCCGGGACGGGGACACCATATATTTT
>TRBV7-5|-|-|TRBJ2-3
CASSLVGLAGGQGDTQYF
TGTGCCAGCAGCTTAGTCGGACTAGCGGGAGGACAAGGAGATACGCAGTATTTT
>TRBV11-3|many|TRBD2|TRBJ2-3
CASSLGGRRTDTQYF
TGTGCCAGCAGCTTGGGCGGGAGGAGAACAGATACGCAGTATTTT
>TRBV11-3|few|TRBD1|TRBJ1-2
CASSREGTGYGYTF
TGTGCCAGCAGCCGAGAGGGGACAGGCTATGGCTACACCTTC
>TRBV6-8|many|TRBD2|TRBJ2-1
CASSGGLAGSSYNEQFF
TGTGCCAGCAGTGGGGGACTAGCGGGGTCCTCCTACAATGAGCAGTTCTTC
>TRBV6-8|-|-|TRBJ1-2
CASRRTDNYGYTF
TGTGCCAGCAGACGGACGGATAACTATGGCTACACCTTC
>TRBV19|once|TRBD1|TRBJ1-2
CATGRTGNNYGYTF
TGTGCCACAGGGAGGACAGGAAATAACTATGGCTACACCTTC
>TRBV18|few|-|TRBJ1-1
CASSPGGETEAFF
TGTGCCAGCTCACCAGGTGGGGAGACTGAAGCTTTCTTT
>TRBV6-8|few|-|TRBJ1-1
CATYGGPAEAFF
TGTGCCACCTACGGGGGGCCGGCTGAAGCTTTCTTT
>TRBV11-1|-|-|TRBJ2-3
CASSGSKGRSKDSTDTQYF
TGTGCCAGCAGCGGGTCGAAGGGGAGAAGCAAAGATAGCACAGATACGCAGTATTTT
>TRBV29-1|-|-|TRBJ1-2
CSAVETGGGYTF
TGCAGCGCCGTGGAGACAGGCGGTGGCTACACCTTC
>TRBV11-3|few|-|TRBJ2-5
CASSSQGIRVGETQYF
TGTGCCAGCAGCTCACAAGGGATACGGGTGGGGGAGACCCAGTACTTC
>TRBV6-8|few|-|TRBJ1-6
CASSFTLWQGVGNSPLHF
TGTGCCAGCAGTTTCACGCTTTGGCAGGGCGTGGGAAATTCACCCCTCCACTTT
>TRBV18|-|TRBD2|TRBJ2-3
CASSPLHTPLREVTDTQYF
TGTGCCAGCTCACCACTGCACACCCCGCTGCGGGAGGTCACAGATACGCAGTATTTT
>TRBV29-1|-|-|TRBJ2-2
CSVVLTGGELFF
TGCAGCGTTGTGCTCACGGGCGGGGAGCTGTTTTTT
>TRBV5-1|medium-sized|TRBD2|TRBJ2-7
CASSWGLAGNSEQYF
TGCGCCAGCAGCTGGGGACTAGCGGGGAATTCGGAGCAGTACTTC
>TRBV6-8|-|TRBD2|TRBJ2-1
CASSYSGGYGEQFF
TGTGCCAGCAGTTACTCGGGGGGGTACGGTGAGCAGTTCTTC
>TRBV18|-|-|TRBJ1-1
CASSRGGEAEAFF
TGTGCCAGCTCACGGGGGGGCGAAGCTGAAGCTTTCTTT
>TRBV11-3|few|-|TRBJ1-2
CASSETGARYGYTF
TGTGCCAGCAGCGAAACGGGGGCGCGCTATGGCTACACCTTC
>TRBV6-8|many|-|TRBJ1-2
CASRHRDHYGYTF
TGTGCCAGCAGACACAGGGATCACTATGGCTACACCTTC
>TRBV15|-|TRBD2|TRBJ2-2
CATSRGPSGRGSTGELFF
TGTGCCACCAGCAGAGGACCAAGCGGGAGAGGGAGCACCGGGGAGCTGTTTTTT
>TRBV18|medium-sized|-|TRBJ2-1
CASSPLPLRGSDEQFF
TGTGCCAGCTCACCTCTTCCATTGAGGGGTAGCGATGAGCAGTTCTTC
>TRBV23-1|many|-|TRBJ2-1
CASSSSRYNEQFF
TGCGCCAGCAGCTCGTCGAGGTACAATGAGCAGTTCTTC
>TRBV23-1|few|-|TRBJ2-4
CASSSLAKNIQYF
TGCGCCAGCAGCAGTTTAGCCAAAAACATTCAGTACTTC
>TRBV28|-|TRBD2|TRBJ2-1
CASSLFGGRNNEQFF
TGTGCCAGCAGTTTATTTGGCGGGAGAAACAATGAGCAGTTCTTC
>TRBV19|-|-|TRBJ2-3
CASSGDRDSYPTDTQYF
TGTGCCAGTAGTGGGGACCGGGACTCGTATCCCACAGATACGCAGTATTTT
>TRBV10-2|-|TRBD2|TRBJ2-3
CASDERGGRADTQYF
TGCGCCAGCGACGAGCGGGGGGGCCGGGCAGATACGCAGTATTTT
>TRBV6-8|many|TRBD1|TRBJ2-7
CASRASPGQGAYEQYF
TGTGCCAGCAGAGCTTCTCCGGGACAGGGGGCGTACGAGCAGTACTTC
>TRBV19|-|-|TRBJ1-2
CAARPTNNYGYTF
TGTGCCGCTAGGCCGACAAATAACTATGGCTACACCTTC
>TRBV30|few|-|TRBJ2-6
CAWSAPGANVLTF
TGTGCCTGGAGTGCTCCCGGGGCCAACGTCCTGACTTTC
>TRBV7-5|many|-|TRBJ2-7
CASRGVRGGYEQYF
TGTGCCAGCAGAGGGGTCAGGGGGGGATACGAGCAGTACTTC
>TRBV6-8|medium-sized|TRBD1|TRBJ1-1
CASSGGQGASVEAFF
TGTGCCAGCAGTGGGGGACAGGGGGCCTCTGTAGAAGCTTTCTTT
>TRBV16|few|-|TRBJ2-2
CASSLGELFF
TGTGCCAGCAGTTTGGGGGAGCTGTTTTTT
>TRBV5-1|-|TRBD2|TRBJ2-3
CASSPYLAGGPTDTQYF
TGCGCCAGCAGCCCCTATTTAGCGGGGGGGCCGACAGATACGCAGTATTTT
>TRBV6-8|-|-|TRBJ2-7
CASSSSGSGGGYEQYF
TGTGCCAGCAGTAGTTCGGGGAGCGGTGGGGGCTACGAGCAGTACTTC
>TRBV6-8|few|TRBD2|TRBJ2-2
CASSLTGTSLSGELFF
TGTGCCAGCAGCCTTACCGGGACTAGCTTGTCCGGGGAGCTGTTTTTT
>TRBV6-8|few|TRBD1|TRBJ2-1
CASSRQGYEQFF
TGTGCCAGCAGTAGACAGGGCTATGAGCAGTTCTTC
>TRBV6-8|many|TRBD1|TRBJ1-3
CASSYDTGAGNTIYF
TGTGCCAGCAGTTACGATACAGGGGCTGGAAACACCATATATTTT
>TRBV9|many|TRBD1|TRBJ2-5
CASTEGGQPQETQYF
TGTGCCAGCACCGAAGGGGGACAGCCACAAGAGACCCAGTACTTC
>TRBV25-1|-|-|TRBJ2-5
CASSDFAEGTGRTQYF
TGTGCCAGCAGTGATTTTGCAGAAGGGACGGGGCGGACCCAGTACTTC
>TRBV9|medium-sized|TRBD1|TRBJ1-2
CASSTTGGAGYGYTF
TGTGCCAGCAGCACTACAGGGGGCGCTGGCTATGGCTACACCTTC
>TRBV6-8|-|TRBD2|TRBJ2-5
CASRYLSGGGQETQYF
TGTGCCAGCAGATACCTTAGCGGGGGGGGGCAAGAGACCCAGTACTTC
>TRBV30|-|-|TRBJ1-3
CAWSVGGLENTIYF
TGTGCCTGGAGTGTAGGGGGACTTGAAAACACCATATATTTT